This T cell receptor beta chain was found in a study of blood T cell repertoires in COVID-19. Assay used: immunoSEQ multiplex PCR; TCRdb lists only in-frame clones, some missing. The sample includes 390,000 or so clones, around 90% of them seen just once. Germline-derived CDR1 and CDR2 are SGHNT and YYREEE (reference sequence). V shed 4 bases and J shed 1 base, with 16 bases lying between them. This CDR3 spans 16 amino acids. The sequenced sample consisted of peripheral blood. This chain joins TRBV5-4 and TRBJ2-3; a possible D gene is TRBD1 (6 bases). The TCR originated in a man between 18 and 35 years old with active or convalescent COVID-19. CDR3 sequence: CASSTTGGGGTDTQYF. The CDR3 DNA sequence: TGTGCCAGCAGCACAACAGGTGGGGGCGGCACAGATACGCAGTATTTT.